This TCR beta chain was found in a study of T-cell reconstitution after alpha-beta-depleted transplantation in children. With 5 bases removed from V and 5 bases from J, the gap between germline ends came to 10 bases. There are 13 residues in the CDR3. Germline V CDR1 and CDR2: MNHEY, SVGAGI. This clonotype was recorded many times. Library preparation (for TCRbeta) was performed with unique molecular identifiers. TCRdb itself ran the PCR reads through MiXCR, one entry per CDR3 protein. The sample comprises 190,000 or so distinct CDR3 sequences, about 6.3% of which are singletons, and 3% to 3.5% rests with the top ten.

The sequenced sample was PBMCs from the stem cell graft donor, obtained from the stem cell graft. The chain employs TRBV6-5 and TRBJ1-5; maybe TRBD1 (6 bases). The clonotype comes from a human donor who donated a stem cell graft to a child with Wiskott-Aldrich syndrome. In nucleotides, the CDR3 is TGTGCCAGCAGTAACAGGGTTTATCAGCCCCAGCATTTT. The encoded protein is CASSNRVYQPQHF.